This T cell receptor (beta chain) was identified during a study of identical twins. Germline V CDR1 and CDR2: LGHDT, YNNKEL (reference sequence). V shed 5 bases and J 5 bases; nucleotides not matched to a gene: 6. The CDR3 totals 15 residues. Remarks on this clonotype: Its antigen is as yet unknown.

TCRdb reprocessed the 5' RACE reads via MiXCR and lists one record per CDR3 protein. The top ten hold around 0.48% of the sample, which has 500,000 to 650,000 distinct CDR3 sequences, around 20% seen once. General study points: Cord blood beta clonotypes that were abundant carried fewer insertions, and memory repertoires showed no such trend. Conclusions rested on cross-sectional statistics rather than following the same donors.

In addition, the sample was reused for a study of yellow fever vaccine responses in identical twins.

The sequence was collected from a woman aged 18-35 years in good health. The specimen sequenced was CD4+ T cells sorted from blood. The rearrangement joins TRBV3-1 to TRBJ2-2; TRBD1 agrees at 9 bases. In DNA form, the CDR3 reads TGTGCCAGCAGCTCTACAGGGGGCCTGACCGGGGAGCTGTTTTTT. Protein product: CASSSTGGLTGELFF.